The 8 T cell receptor beta chains below come from one sample, sequenced in a study of cytotoxic CD8 clonotypes in ibrutinib-treated CLL. Using immunoSEQ multiplex PCR, the repertoire was profiled, and TCRdb retains in-frame clones only, with some absent. Of 110,000 or so clones in the sample, roughly 60% were seen once. The sample here was PBMCs, taken after 24 months of ibrutinib treatment. These receptor sequences come from a human donor with chronic lymphocytic leukemia.

The chain combines TRBV30 with TRBJ1-3; unclear D gene. This CDR3 is 12 amino acids long. CDR1 GTSNPN and CDR2 SVGIG come from the germline V gene (reference sequence). The V end lost 3 bases, the J end lost 0 bases, and 3 bases lay between the germline ends. The CDR3 DNA is TGTGCCTGGAGAGCCTCTGGAAACACCATATATTTT. It yields the protein CAWRASGNTIYF.

The V gene is TRBV28, the J gene TRBJ2-3; 7 nucleotides line up with TRBD1. The V gene's germline CDR1 is MDHEN and CDR2 SYDVKM. J lost 2 bases, V lost 6 bases, and 8 bases had no gene match. This CDR3 spans 15 amino acids. CDR3 bases: TGTGCCAGCAGCTTACCGGGACAGAACACAGATACGCAGTATTTT. This gives the protein CASSLPGQNTDTQYF.

The table lists this clone with a few counts. The chain couples TRBV9 to TRBJ1-1; tentatively, D is TRBD1 (5 bases). V lost 0 bases to trimming and J lost 0 bases, with 9 bases between them. Germline V lookup: CDR1 SGDLS, CDR2 YYNGEE. The CDR3 has 15 amino acids. The CDR3 bases are TGTGCCAGCAGCGTAGGGGGGAGCATGAACACTGAAGCTTTCTTT. The encoded protein is CASSVGGSMNTEAFF.

V and J are TRBV7-2 and TRBJ2-7; D is tentatively TRBD1 or TRBD2 (5 bases each). The length of the CDR3 is 15 residues. Germline-derived CDR1 and CDR2 are SGHTA and FQGNSA. V lost 2 bases, J lost 3 bases, and 14 bases lay in between. The CDR3 sequence: CASSLSGTVNYEQYF. DNA for the CDR3: TGTGCCAGCAGCTTATCCGGGACGGTGAACTACGAGCAGTACTTC.

V usage is TRBV4-3 and J usage is TRBJ2-5; D assignment may be TRBD1 or TRBD2 (6 bases each). The CDR3 covers 13 residues. The V gene lost 5 bases and the J gene lost 7 bases, with 14 bases spanning the gap. Germline lookup yields CDR1 LGHNA and CDR2 YSLEER. CDR3: CASSMGGSGTQYF. In nucleotides, the CDR3 is TGCGCCAGCAGCATGGGGGGCTCAGGGACCCAGTACTTC.

V is TRBV5-4 and J is TRBJ1-6; 8 bases agree with TRBD1. V lost 2 bases, J lost 7 bases, and 2 bases stayed unmatched. In germline, CDR1 is SGHNT, CDR2 YYREEE (reference sequence). The CDR3 consists of 14 residues. DNA of the CDR3: TGTGCCAGCAGCTTCGGACAGGGAAATTCACCCCTCCACTTT. Residues: CASSFGQGNSPLHF.

The chain links TRBV5-4 to TRBJ1-2; no definite D call. CDR3 length: 15 amino acids. CDR1 and CDR2 from the germline V gene are SGHNT and YYREEE (reference sequence). V lost 3 bases and J 1 base, leaving 13 bases between the germline ends. The chain's CDR3 is CASSSPARVNYGYTF. The CDR3 DNA sequence: TGTGCCAGCAGCTCACCTGCGAGGGTTAACTATGGCTACACCTTC. The full variable domain, its missing parts supplied by reference TRBV5-4 and TRBJ1-2, is ETGVTQSPTHLIKTRGQQVTLRCSSQSGHNTVSWYQQALGQGPQFIFQYYREEENGRGNFPPRFSGLQFPNYSSELNVNALELDDSALYLCASSSPARVNYGYTFGSGTRLTVV.

The rearrangement joins TRBV6-6 to TRBJ2-7; 11 positions match TRBD2. The CDR3 runs 15 residues. V trimming: 4 bases; J trimming: 3 bases; junction bases outside the gene matches: 5. Germline lookup yields CDR1 MNHNY and CDR2 SVGAGI (reference sequence). The DNA for the CDR3 is TGTGCCAGCAGTTGGGGGACTAGCGGTTACTACGAGCAGTACTTC. As protein: CASSWGTSGYYEQYF.